This TCR beta chain was sequenced during a study of shared clonotypes between healthy human individuals. For the study at large: Per donor, CD8 memory used one plate, CD8 naive used two, CD4 memory used three and CD4 naive used three.

Some clones are missing from TCRdb's copy, which holds only in-frame ones; the method was immunoSEQ multiplex PCR. The sample includes approximately 2,000,000 clones, 85% to 95% seen only once; the top ten take around 0.38%. The sequenced material came from naive CD4+ T cells from PBMCs. As for subset: CD45RA+ positively selected. The clonotype was recovered from a man between 18 and 35 years old in good health. Some clones in this sample may be carry-over from other donors' samples.

This CDR3 is CASSPGDRSLLNTEAFF. Written as DNA, the CDR3 is TGCGCCAGCAGCCCGGGGGACAGGTCCCTCCTAAACACTGAAGCTTTCTTT. The V call is TRBV5-1, the J call TRBJ1-1, with 8 nucleotides matching TRBD1. The CDR3 length is 17 residues. The V segment lost 4 bases and the J segment 2 bases; nucleotides outside the gene matches: 13. Looked up from germline, CDR1 is SGHRS and CDR2 is YFSETQ. The variable domain in full, completed from reference TRBV5-1 and TRBJ1-1, reads KAGVTQTPRYLIKTRGQQVTLSCSPISGHRSVSWYQQTPGQGLQFLFEYFSETQRNKGNFPGRFSGRQFSNSRSEMNVSTLELGDSALYLCASSPGDRSLLNTEAFFGQGTRLTVV.